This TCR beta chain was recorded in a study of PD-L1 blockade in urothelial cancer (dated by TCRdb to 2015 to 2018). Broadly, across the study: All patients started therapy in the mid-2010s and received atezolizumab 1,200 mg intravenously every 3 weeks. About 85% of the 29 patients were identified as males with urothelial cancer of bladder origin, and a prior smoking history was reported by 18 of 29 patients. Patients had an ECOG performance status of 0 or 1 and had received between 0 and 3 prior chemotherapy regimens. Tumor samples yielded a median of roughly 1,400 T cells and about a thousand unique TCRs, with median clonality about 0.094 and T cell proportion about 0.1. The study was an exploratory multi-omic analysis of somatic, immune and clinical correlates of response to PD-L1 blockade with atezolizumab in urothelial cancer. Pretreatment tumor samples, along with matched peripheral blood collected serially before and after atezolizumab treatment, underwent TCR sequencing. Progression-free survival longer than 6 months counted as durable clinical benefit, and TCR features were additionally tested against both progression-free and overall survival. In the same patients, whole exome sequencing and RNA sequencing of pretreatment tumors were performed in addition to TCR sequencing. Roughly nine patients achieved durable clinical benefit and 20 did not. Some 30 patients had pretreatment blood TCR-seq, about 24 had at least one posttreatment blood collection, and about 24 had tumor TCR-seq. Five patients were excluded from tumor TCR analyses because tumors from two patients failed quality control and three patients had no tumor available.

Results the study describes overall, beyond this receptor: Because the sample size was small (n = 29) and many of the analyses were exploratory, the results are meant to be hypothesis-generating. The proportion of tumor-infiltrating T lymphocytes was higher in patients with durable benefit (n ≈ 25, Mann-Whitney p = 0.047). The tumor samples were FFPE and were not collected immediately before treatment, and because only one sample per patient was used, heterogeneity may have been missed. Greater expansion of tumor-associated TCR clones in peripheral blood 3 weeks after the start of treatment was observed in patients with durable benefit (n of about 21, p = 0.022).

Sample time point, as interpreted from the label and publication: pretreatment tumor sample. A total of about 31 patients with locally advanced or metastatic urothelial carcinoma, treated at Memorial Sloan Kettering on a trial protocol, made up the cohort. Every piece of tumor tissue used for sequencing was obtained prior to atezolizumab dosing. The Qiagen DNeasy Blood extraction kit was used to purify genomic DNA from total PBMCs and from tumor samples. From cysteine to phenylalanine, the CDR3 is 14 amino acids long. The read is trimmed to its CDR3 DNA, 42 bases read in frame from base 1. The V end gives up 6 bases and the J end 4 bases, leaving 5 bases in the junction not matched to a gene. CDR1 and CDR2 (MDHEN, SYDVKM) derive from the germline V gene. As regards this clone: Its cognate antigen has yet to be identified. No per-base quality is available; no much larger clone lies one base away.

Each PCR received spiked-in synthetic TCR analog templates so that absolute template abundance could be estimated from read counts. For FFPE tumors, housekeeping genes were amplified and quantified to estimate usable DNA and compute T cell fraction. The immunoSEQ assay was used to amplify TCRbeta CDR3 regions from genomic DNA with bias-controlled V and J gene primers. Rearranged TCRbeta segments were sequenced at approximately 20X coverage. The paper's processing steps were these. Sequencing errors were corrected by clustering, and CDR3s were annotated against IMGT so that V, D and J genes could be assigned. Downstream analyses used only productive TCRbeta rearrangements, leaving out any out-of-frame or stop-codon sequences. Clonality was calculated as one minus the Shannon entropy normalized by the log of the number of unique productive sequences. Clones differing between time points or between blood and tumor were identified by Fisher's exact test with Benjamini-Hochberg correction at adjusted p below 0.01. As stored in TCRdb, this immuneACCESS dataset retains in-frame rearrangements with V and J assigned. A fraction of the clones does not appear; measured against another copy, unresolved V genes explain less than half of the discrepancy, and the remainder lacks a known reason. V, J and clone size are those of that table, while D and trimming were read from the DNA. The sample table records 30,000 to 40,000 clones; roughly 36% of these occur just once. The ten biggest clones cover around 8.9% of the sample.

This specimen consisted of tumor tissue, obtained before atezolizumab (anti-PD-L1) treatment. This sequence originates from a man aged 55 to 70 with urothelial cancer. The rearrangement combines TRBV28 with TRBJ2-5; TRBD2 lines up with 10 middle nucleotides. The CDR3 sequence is CASRASGSLETQYF. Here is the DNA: TGTGCCAGCAGAGCTAGCGGGAGTCTAGAGACCCAGTACTTC.